This entry lists 24 T cell receptor beta chains sequenced from one sample in a study of blood T cell repertoires in COVID-19. Profiled with immunoSEQ multiplex PCR; TCRdb holds only in-frame clones, not every one. The data hold about 300,000 clones, with about 90% observed a single time. Sequenced sample: peripheral blood. These receptors came from a woman between 45 and 65 years old with COVID-19, enrolled during active disease.

This clone was seen a single time. The chain has TRBV6-5 and TRBJ2-5, with D perhaps TRBD2 (6 bases). The CDR3 length is 12 residues. The germline V gene encodes CDR1 MNHEY and CDR2 SVGAGI. Trimming stripped 0 bases from V and 12 bases from J, with 11 bases between. Here the CDR3 DNA reads TGTGCCAGCAGTTACTCAGGCGGGACTGAGTACTTC. As protein: CASSYSGGTEYF.

This chain joins TRBV7-2 and TRBJ1-5; 7 bases are shared with TRBD1. This CDR3 comprises 17 residues. Germline V gene data show CDR1 as SGHTA and CDR2 as FQGNSA. After removal of 2 bases from V and 4 bases from J, the junction contained 11 bases not matched to a gene. CDR3 loop: CASSLSGGGTANQPQHF. The DNA for the CDR3 is TGTGCCAGCAGCTTATCCGGGGGGGGGACAGCGAATCAGCCCCAGCATTTT.

V gene TRBV6-1 combines with J gene TRBJ1-3, with 8 positions matching TRBD1. This CDR3 has 18 residues. Germline assignment: CDR1 MNHNS and CDR2 SASEGT. With 1 base clipped from V and 2 bases from J, the junction kept 10 bases outside the gene matches. Here the CDR3 reads CASSEEGWGRGPGNTIYF. DNA of the CDR3: TGTGCCAGCAGTGAAGAGGGGTGGGGCAGGGGGCCTGGAAACACCATATATTTT.

The gene calls are TRBV2 and TRBJ1-6; D gene unclear. Germline CDR1 is SNHLY and CDR2 is FYNNEI. The CDR3 extends over 16 amino acids. V was shortened by 7 bases and J by 8 bases, with 21 bases between the two germline ends. The DNA for the CDR3 is TGTGCCAGCACCCGGACTTTACCCGTCGGAGATTCACCCCTCCACTTT. This sequence encodes CASTRTLPVGDSPLHF. Complete variable domain (other parts from reference TRBV2 and TRBJ1-6): EPEVTQTPSHQVTQMGQEVILRCVPISNHLYFYWYRQILGQKVEFLVSFYNNEISEKSEIFDDQFSVERPDGSNFTLKIRSTKLEDSAMYFCASTRTLPVGDSPLHFGNGTRLTVT.

The chain carries TRBV6-2 or TRBV6-3 and TRBJ1-2, with 7 bases lining up with TRBD1. With 0 bases clipped from V and 3 bases from J, the junction kept 4 bases outside the gene matches. Germline CDR1 is MNHEY and CDR2 is SVGEGT. The length of the CDR3 is 15 residues. This CDR3 reads CASSYSRGTDYGYTF. The CDR3 nucleotides are TGTGCCAGCAGTTACTCGCGCGGGACAGACTATGGCTACACCTTC.

The V call is TRBV27, the J call TRBJ2-7; 9 bases agree with TRBD2. The CDR3 runs 16 residues. The germline CDR1 and CDR2 sequences are MNHEY and SMNVEV (reference sequence). J was trimmed by 3 bases and V by 5 bases; bases with no gene match: 11. The DNA of the CDR3 is TGTGCCAGCAGTGGGTACGGACTAGCGAGGGGCTACGAGCAGTACTTC. Amino acids: CASSGYGLARGYEQYF.

The chain couples TRBV6-5 to TRBJ2-2; D call uncertain. V gave up 0 bases and J gave up 0 bases, with 8 bases separating them. CDR1 MNHEY and CDR2 SVGAGI come from the germline V gene. This CDR3 contains 16 residues. CDR3 DNA: TGTGCCAGCAGTTACTCGGAGCGTACGAACACCGGGGAGCTGTTTTTT. Its translation: CASSYSERTNTGELFF.

The chain carries TRBV30 and TRBJ1-4; D gene unclear. V was clipped by 4 bases and J by 5 bases, with 11 bases between them. Germline lookup yields CDR1 GTSNPN and CDR2 SVGIG (reference sequence). The CDR3 sequence is 13 residues long. The CDR3 region has the DNA TGTGCCTGGAACGACAACCCGAATGAAAAACTGTTTTTT. Its protein product is CAWNDNPNEKLFF.

This clone was detected only once. The chain joins TRBV30 to TRBJ1-4; 7 positions match TRBD1. This CDR3 spans 14 amino acids. V dropped 7 bases and J dropped 0; count of bases not matched to a gene: 5. CDR1 is GTSNPN and CDR2 is SVGIG in the germline V gene (reference sequence). CDR3 sequence: CASGQSATNEKLFF. The CDR3, as DNA: TGTGCCTCGGGACAGTCAGCAACTAATGAAAAACTGTTTTTT.

A note on this clone: Other DNA sequences of this sample code for an identical CDR3. The genes are TRBV11-2 and TRBJ2-7, with 13 bases fitting TRBD2. Trimming at V came to 2 bases and at J to 0 bases, leaving 1 base not matched to a gene. The CDR3 contains 16 residues. The germline V gene encodes CDR1 SGHAT and CDR2 FQNNGV. The CDR3 here is CASSLRTSGSSYEQYF. The DNA of the CDR3 is TGTGCCAGCAGCTTAAGGACTAGCGGGAGCTCCTACGAGCAGTACTTC. The full variable domain, its missing parts supplied by reference TRBV11-2 and TRBJ2-7, is EAGVAQSPRYKIIEKRQSVAFWCNPISGHATLYWYQQILGQGPKLLIQFQNNGVVDDSQLPKDRFSAERLKGVDSTLKIQPAKLEDSAVYLCASSLRTSGSSYEQYFGPGTRLTVT.

For the CDR3, the DNA is TGTGCCAGCAGCGATTCGACAGGCCGTGATCTTTACATTCAGTACTTC. It encodes CASSDSTGRDLYIQYF. V and J are TRBV2 and TRBJ2-4, with D perhaps TRBD1 (6 bases). CDR3 size: 16 residues. Germline CDR1 is SNHLY and CDR2 is FYNNEI. V was pared by 6 bases and J by 8 bases, with 23 bases between.

This clone was detected only a few times. J is TRBJ2-7 and V is TRBV6-1; 9 bases line up with TRBD1. Germline trimming cut 1 base from V and 5 bases from J; bases unmatched to any gene: 6. The germline V gene encodes CDR1 MNHNS and CDR2 SASEGT. This CDR3 is built from 15 residues. The CDR3 here is CASSEVDRGVDEQYF. The CDR3, as DNA: TGTGCCAGCAGTGAAGTTGACAGGGGGGTTGACGAGCAGTACTTC.

This sequence joins TRBV7-6 and TRBJ2-6; D may be TRBD2 (5 bases). CDR1 is SGHVS and CDR2 is FNYEAQ in the germline V gene. The length of the CDR3 is 19 residues. The V end lost 2 bases, the J end lost 2 bases, and 19 bases lay between the germline ends. The DNA of the CDR3 is TGTGCCAGCAGCTTATCGGTCCGGGGTTCCCTCGCTGGGGCCAACGTCCTGACTTTC. It specifies CASSLSVRGSLAGANVLTF.

V is TRBV5-8 and J is TRBJ2-1; 15 nucleotides line up with TRBD2. The germline V gene has CDR1 SGHTS and CDR2 YDEGEE. Trimming cost V 4 bases and J 3 bases; bases outside gene matches: 8. This CDR3 region has 18 residues. CDR3 coding DNA: TGTGCCAGCAGCCTAGGACTAGCGGGAGGGACTTACTACAATGAGCAGTTCTTC. Its protein product is CASSLGLAGGTYYNEQFF.

This rearrangement joins TRBV9 to TRBJ1-2; D may be TRBD1 (5 bases). CDR3 length: 13 residues. Deletions cut 0 bases from V and 7 bases from J, with 10 bases between. Germline loops: CDR1 SGDLS, CDR2 YYNGEE. The CDR3 spells CASSVGQGSGYTF. The CDR3 DNA reads as TGTGCCAGCAGCGTAGGCCAGGGCAGTGGCTACACCTTC.

V gene TRBV5-1 combines with J gene TRBJ2-1, with 11 bases aligning to TRBD2. The CDR3 covers 18 residues. The J segment lost 5 bases and the V segment lost 4 bases, leaving 14 bases of the junction unmatched. From germline, CDR1 is SGHRS and CDR2 YFSETQ. CDR3 amino acids: CASSPFRGLAELNNEQFF. CDR3 DNA sequence: TGCGCCAGCAGCCCTTTCCGGGGACTAGCGGAACTCAACAATGAGCAGTTCTTC.

The count of this clone is one. This chain uses TRBV5-1 with TRBJ2-2; D gene ambiguous. The CDR3 has 13 amino acids. Germline V gene lookup returns CDR1 SGHRS and CDR2 YFSETQ. The V gene lost 3 bases and the J gene lost 4 bases, with 7 bases spanning the gap. CDR3 amino acids: CASSSASTGELFF. CDR3 in DNA: TGCGCCAGCAGCTCAGCTAGCACCGGGGAGCTGTTTTTT.

The chain combines TRBV7-7 with TRBJ2-2, with 8 bases that match TRBD1. Trimming cost V 5 bases and J 6 bases; bases outside gene matches: 11. The CDR3 extends over 16 amino acids. Germline CDR1 reads SSHAT; CDR2 reads FNYEAQ (reference sequence). This CDR3 reads CASSPGTGFVSGELFF. The CDR3 coding sequence is TGTGCCAGCAGCCCCGGGACAGGCTTCGTGTCCGGGGAGCTGTTTTTT.

This clone was observed a single time. The chain uses TRBV6-4 and TRBJ2-1, with D perhaps TRBD2 (5 bases). V was trimmed by 2 bases and J by 3 bases, leaving 20 bases between them. The length of the CDR3 is 18 residues. Germline lookup yields CDR1 MRHNA and CDR2 SNTAGT. CDR3 protein: CASSDGPIAKRGYNEQFF. The CDR3 region has the DNA TGTGCCAGCAGTGACGGGCCCATAGCGAAACGGGGCTACAATGAGCAGTTCTTC.

The chain couples TRBV19 to TRBJ1-1, with D unresolved. Germline V CDR1 and CDR2: LNHDA, SQIVND (reference sequence). The CDR3 loop spans 14 amino acids. The germline V and J ends were trimmed by 6 bases and 4 bases, with 15 bases remaining between them. The CDR3 reads CASSPTYRFTEAFF. The CDR3 bases are TGTGCCAGTAGCCCAACTTACAGATTCACTGAAGCTTTCTTT.

The chain recombines TRBV27 with TRBJ1-6, with 7 bases matching TRBD1. Germline CDR1 MNHEY, CDR2 SMNVEV (reference sequence). With 5 bases clipped from V and 7 bases from J, the junction kept 5 bases outside the gene matches. The CDR3 spans 14 residues. The CDR3 spells CASSPGTANSPLHF. CDR3 DNA: TGTGCCAGCAGTCCCGGGACAGCGAATTCACCCCTCCACTTT.

The chain has TRBV15 and TRBJ2-7; a weak D match, TRBD2 (5 bases). The germline CDR1 and CDR2 sequences are LNHNV and YYDKDF (reference sequence). The germline V and J ends were trimmed by 1 base and 3 bases, with 10 bases remaining between them. The length of the CDR3 is 14 residues. CDR3: CATSRGTLDYEQYF. In DNA form, the CDR3 reads TGTGCCACCAGCAGAGGGACTCTAGACTACGAGCAGTACTTC.

J is TRBJ2-2 and V is TRBV5-1; TRBD2 matches 7 bases. CDR3 size: 15 residues. Germline values: CDR1 SGHRS, CDR2 YFSETQ. Germline trimming cut 5 bases from V and 2 bases from J; bases unmatched to any gene: 6. CDR3: CASSPGLVNTGELFF. CDR3 bases: TGCGCCAGCAGTCCCGGACTAGTAAACACCGGGGAGCTGTTTTTT.

This chain uses TRBV4-3 with TRBJ1-2; 8 bases are a match to TRBD1. This CDR3 spans 15 amino acids. The V and J ends lost 2 bases and 2 bases, in that order; junction bases with no gene match: 4. Germline lookup yields CDR1 LGHNA and CDR2 YSLEER. The CDR3 coding sequence is TGCGCCAGCAGCCAACTCCGACAGGGGAACTATGGCTACACCTTC. It is translated as CASSQLRQGNYGYTF.